The present T cell receptor beta chain was sequenced within a study of T cell repertoires in cytomegalovirus infection. This clonotype was counted many times. Antigen: not known. The CDR3 loop spans 15 amino acids. After removal of 4 bases from V and 4 bases from J, the junction contained 3 bases not matched to a gene. CDR1 and CDR2 from the germline V gene are LNHNV and YYDKDF (reference sequence). Study-wide results and limits: Ex vivo, HLA-C-restricted CMV-specific TCR beta clonotypes prevailed over the rest of the response.

MiXCR, run by TCRdb on the reads, gives a single entry per CDR3 protein. The sample has around 94,000 distinct CDR3 sequences; 16% are singletons. This TCR was sampled from a human donor in good health (CMV status not recorded). Some clones in this sample may be carry-over from other donors' samples. The material sequenced was PBMCs. The J gene is TRBJ2-1, the V gene TRBV15, with TRBD2 identical over 11 bases. The chain's CDR3 is CATSTRLAGYNEQFF. The CDR3, as DNA: TGTGCCACCAGCACCCGACTAGCGGGGTACAATGAGCAGTTCTTC.